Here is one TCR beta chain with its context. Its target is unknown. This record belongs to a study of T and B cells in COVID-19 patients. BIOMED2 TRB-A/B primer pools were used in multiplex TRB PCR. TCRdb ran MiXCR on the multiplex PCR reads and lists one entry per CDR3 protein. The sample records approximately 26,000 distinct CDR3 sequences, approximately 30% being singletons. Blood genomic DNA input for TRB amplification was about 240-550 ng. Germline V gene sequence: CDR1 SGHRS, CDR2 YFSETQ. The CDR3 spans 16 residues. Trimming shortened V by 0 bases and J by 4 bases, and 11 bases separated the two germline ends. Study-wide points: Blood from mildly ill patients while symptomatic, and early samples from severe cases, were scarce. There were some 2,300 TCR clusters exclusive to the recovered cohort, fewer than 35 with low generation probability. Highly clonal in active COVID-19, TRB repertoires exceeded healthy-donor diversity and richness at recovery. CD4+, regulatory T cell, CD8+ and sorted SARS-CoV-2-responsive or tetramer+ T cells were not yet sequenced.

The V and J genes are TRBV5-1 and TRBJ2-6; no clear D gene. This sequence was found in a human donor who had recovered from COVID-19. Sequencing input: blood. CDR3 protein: CASSLDLGPGANVLTF. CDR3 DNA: TGCGCCAGCAGCTTGGATCTAGGGCCCGGGGCCAACGTCCTGACTTTC.